Given below is one T cell receptor (beta chain) in context. Its antigen is still unknown. Base-call qualities are not available, and no considerably larger clone is one nucleotide away. Library method: the immunoSEQ multiplex PCR assay. For most patients, genomic DNA was isolated with the Qiagen DNeasy Blood and Tissue Kit and sent frozen to Adaptive Biotechnologies for TCR sequencing. Adaptive Biotechnologies carried out high-throughput TCR-beta CDR3 sequencing of genomic DNA for most patients. Per the original workflow: TCR sequencing data for around 19 patients were retrieved from Adaptive's ImmunoSEQ software; a few other patients were processed with MiXCR and VDJtools. To correct CD4 versus CD8 sorting errors, sequences present in both subsets at a frequency ratio below 5:1 were removed. CDR3 nucleotide sequences shared between donor and recipient were removed because the origin of such sequences could not be assigned. To count as alloreactive, a clone needed at least 2-fold expansion over unstimulated cells and a minimum CFSE-low frequency of 0.002% (template counts) or 0.001% (read counts). A clone was considered mappable if detected in the sequenced pre-transplant spleen, lymph node, or MLR CFSE-low populations of the donor or recipient. The cumulative frequency of alloreactive clones was calculated as a percentage of all sequences, weighted by copy number. Not all clones reach the TCRdb copy of this immuneACCESS table, which keeps in-frame sequences only. Checked studies attribute under half of the gap to unresolved V genes and leave the rest unexplained. V, J and clone size were drawn from that table, and D and trimming were deduced from the DNA. This sample is represented by some 110,000 clones; roughly nine tenths of them were singletons. About 0.25% of the sample comes from the top ten.

The germline V gene yields MDHEN for CDR1 and SYDVKM for CDR2. V loses 1 base at its end and J loses 5 bases; junction bases beyond the gene matches: 1. Including the terminal cysteine and phenylalanine, the CDR3 comprises 13 residues. The only DNA kept is the CDR3, 39 bases in frame from the first base. This sample was taken from a study of graft-versus-host responses after intestinal transplantation (dated by TCRdb to the early 2020s). Study-level background: The transplants that recipients got were multivisceral, liver-intestinal, or isolated intestinal. Every recipient was given anti-thymocyte globulin induction, then maintenance tacrolimus and steroids for around three years. Bulk TCR-beta CDR3 sequencing was used to track graft-versus-host and host-versus-graft alloreactive T cell clones in the graft, circulation and bone marrow after intestinal transplantation. Alloreactive clones were identified by sequencing pre-transplant mixed lymphocyte reaction products and comparing them with unstimulated pre-transplant donor and recipient T cells. The cohort enrolled 24 intestinal transplant recipients, one of whom was a retransplant, and a few patients without pretransplant specimens were excluded. A peak of at least 4% donor T cells among recipient peripheral blood mononuclear cells was the definition used for donor T cell macrochimerism. Rather than going through the commercial service, samples from three later patients were sequenced in-house on an Illumina MiSeq and processed with MiXCR.

Study-wide conclusions, independent of this receptor: High GvH to HvG T cell clonal ratios were observed in the allografts of patients with donor T cell macrochimerism. The relatively low number and heterogeneity of intestinal transplant patients limited the conclusions. Early after transplant, peak levels of circulating GvH clones were associated with declines in HvG clones. GvH clones were detected in recipient bone marrow, and some appeared earlier in ileal mucosa or blood, consistent with an intestinal mucosal origin.

Explained via the paper, the time point label denotes: cells obtained before transplantation from donor or recipient. CD3+CD4+ and CD3+CD8+ populations were FACS-sorted from unstimulated pre-transplant donor and recipient cells taken from spleen or lymph nodes. This sequence originates from a human donor who was the organ donor for an intestinal transplant. The specimen comprised unstimulated CD4+ T cells sorted from spleen or lymph node cells, sampled before transplant. The chain joins TRBV28 to TRBJ1-2; a stretch of 7 junction bases matches TRBD1. The CDR3 loop reads CASSLSRGYGYTF. The DNA sequence is as follows: TGTGCCAGCAGTTTATCCAGGGGGTATGGCTACACCTTC.